This TCR beta chain is drawn from a study of CXCR3-negative and CXCR3-positive naive CD8 T cells. Per CD8+ T cell subset, triplicate sorts of approximately 270,000 cells each were done. It was by 5' RACE with UMI labels that the TRB cDNA libraries were prepared. From the 5' RACE reads, TCRdb lists one entry per CDR3 protein and no DNA. This repertoire comprises 6,500 to 9,000 distinct CDR3 sequences; its ten largest clones make up 1.9%. As to this clonotype: The antigen is not known.

This CDR3 is built from 14 residues. CDR1 and CDR2 from the germline V gene are MNHEY and SVGAGI. Broader study findings: Naive cells with CXCR3 showed TRB CDR3s that were more hydrophobic than those in CXCR3-negative naive cells.

This sequence was found in a human donor in good health. Some clones in this sample may be carry-over from other donors' samples. Sequenced sample: naive CXCR3+ CD8+ T cells from blood. Subset here: CD45RO-CCR7+CD27+CD95- naive CD8+ T cells expressing CXCR3 (TNR3+). The chain employs TRBV6-5 and TRBJ2-1; TCRdb's D call, TRBD2, is unchecked because there is no DNA. The CDR3 reads CASHTSGGKNEQFF.